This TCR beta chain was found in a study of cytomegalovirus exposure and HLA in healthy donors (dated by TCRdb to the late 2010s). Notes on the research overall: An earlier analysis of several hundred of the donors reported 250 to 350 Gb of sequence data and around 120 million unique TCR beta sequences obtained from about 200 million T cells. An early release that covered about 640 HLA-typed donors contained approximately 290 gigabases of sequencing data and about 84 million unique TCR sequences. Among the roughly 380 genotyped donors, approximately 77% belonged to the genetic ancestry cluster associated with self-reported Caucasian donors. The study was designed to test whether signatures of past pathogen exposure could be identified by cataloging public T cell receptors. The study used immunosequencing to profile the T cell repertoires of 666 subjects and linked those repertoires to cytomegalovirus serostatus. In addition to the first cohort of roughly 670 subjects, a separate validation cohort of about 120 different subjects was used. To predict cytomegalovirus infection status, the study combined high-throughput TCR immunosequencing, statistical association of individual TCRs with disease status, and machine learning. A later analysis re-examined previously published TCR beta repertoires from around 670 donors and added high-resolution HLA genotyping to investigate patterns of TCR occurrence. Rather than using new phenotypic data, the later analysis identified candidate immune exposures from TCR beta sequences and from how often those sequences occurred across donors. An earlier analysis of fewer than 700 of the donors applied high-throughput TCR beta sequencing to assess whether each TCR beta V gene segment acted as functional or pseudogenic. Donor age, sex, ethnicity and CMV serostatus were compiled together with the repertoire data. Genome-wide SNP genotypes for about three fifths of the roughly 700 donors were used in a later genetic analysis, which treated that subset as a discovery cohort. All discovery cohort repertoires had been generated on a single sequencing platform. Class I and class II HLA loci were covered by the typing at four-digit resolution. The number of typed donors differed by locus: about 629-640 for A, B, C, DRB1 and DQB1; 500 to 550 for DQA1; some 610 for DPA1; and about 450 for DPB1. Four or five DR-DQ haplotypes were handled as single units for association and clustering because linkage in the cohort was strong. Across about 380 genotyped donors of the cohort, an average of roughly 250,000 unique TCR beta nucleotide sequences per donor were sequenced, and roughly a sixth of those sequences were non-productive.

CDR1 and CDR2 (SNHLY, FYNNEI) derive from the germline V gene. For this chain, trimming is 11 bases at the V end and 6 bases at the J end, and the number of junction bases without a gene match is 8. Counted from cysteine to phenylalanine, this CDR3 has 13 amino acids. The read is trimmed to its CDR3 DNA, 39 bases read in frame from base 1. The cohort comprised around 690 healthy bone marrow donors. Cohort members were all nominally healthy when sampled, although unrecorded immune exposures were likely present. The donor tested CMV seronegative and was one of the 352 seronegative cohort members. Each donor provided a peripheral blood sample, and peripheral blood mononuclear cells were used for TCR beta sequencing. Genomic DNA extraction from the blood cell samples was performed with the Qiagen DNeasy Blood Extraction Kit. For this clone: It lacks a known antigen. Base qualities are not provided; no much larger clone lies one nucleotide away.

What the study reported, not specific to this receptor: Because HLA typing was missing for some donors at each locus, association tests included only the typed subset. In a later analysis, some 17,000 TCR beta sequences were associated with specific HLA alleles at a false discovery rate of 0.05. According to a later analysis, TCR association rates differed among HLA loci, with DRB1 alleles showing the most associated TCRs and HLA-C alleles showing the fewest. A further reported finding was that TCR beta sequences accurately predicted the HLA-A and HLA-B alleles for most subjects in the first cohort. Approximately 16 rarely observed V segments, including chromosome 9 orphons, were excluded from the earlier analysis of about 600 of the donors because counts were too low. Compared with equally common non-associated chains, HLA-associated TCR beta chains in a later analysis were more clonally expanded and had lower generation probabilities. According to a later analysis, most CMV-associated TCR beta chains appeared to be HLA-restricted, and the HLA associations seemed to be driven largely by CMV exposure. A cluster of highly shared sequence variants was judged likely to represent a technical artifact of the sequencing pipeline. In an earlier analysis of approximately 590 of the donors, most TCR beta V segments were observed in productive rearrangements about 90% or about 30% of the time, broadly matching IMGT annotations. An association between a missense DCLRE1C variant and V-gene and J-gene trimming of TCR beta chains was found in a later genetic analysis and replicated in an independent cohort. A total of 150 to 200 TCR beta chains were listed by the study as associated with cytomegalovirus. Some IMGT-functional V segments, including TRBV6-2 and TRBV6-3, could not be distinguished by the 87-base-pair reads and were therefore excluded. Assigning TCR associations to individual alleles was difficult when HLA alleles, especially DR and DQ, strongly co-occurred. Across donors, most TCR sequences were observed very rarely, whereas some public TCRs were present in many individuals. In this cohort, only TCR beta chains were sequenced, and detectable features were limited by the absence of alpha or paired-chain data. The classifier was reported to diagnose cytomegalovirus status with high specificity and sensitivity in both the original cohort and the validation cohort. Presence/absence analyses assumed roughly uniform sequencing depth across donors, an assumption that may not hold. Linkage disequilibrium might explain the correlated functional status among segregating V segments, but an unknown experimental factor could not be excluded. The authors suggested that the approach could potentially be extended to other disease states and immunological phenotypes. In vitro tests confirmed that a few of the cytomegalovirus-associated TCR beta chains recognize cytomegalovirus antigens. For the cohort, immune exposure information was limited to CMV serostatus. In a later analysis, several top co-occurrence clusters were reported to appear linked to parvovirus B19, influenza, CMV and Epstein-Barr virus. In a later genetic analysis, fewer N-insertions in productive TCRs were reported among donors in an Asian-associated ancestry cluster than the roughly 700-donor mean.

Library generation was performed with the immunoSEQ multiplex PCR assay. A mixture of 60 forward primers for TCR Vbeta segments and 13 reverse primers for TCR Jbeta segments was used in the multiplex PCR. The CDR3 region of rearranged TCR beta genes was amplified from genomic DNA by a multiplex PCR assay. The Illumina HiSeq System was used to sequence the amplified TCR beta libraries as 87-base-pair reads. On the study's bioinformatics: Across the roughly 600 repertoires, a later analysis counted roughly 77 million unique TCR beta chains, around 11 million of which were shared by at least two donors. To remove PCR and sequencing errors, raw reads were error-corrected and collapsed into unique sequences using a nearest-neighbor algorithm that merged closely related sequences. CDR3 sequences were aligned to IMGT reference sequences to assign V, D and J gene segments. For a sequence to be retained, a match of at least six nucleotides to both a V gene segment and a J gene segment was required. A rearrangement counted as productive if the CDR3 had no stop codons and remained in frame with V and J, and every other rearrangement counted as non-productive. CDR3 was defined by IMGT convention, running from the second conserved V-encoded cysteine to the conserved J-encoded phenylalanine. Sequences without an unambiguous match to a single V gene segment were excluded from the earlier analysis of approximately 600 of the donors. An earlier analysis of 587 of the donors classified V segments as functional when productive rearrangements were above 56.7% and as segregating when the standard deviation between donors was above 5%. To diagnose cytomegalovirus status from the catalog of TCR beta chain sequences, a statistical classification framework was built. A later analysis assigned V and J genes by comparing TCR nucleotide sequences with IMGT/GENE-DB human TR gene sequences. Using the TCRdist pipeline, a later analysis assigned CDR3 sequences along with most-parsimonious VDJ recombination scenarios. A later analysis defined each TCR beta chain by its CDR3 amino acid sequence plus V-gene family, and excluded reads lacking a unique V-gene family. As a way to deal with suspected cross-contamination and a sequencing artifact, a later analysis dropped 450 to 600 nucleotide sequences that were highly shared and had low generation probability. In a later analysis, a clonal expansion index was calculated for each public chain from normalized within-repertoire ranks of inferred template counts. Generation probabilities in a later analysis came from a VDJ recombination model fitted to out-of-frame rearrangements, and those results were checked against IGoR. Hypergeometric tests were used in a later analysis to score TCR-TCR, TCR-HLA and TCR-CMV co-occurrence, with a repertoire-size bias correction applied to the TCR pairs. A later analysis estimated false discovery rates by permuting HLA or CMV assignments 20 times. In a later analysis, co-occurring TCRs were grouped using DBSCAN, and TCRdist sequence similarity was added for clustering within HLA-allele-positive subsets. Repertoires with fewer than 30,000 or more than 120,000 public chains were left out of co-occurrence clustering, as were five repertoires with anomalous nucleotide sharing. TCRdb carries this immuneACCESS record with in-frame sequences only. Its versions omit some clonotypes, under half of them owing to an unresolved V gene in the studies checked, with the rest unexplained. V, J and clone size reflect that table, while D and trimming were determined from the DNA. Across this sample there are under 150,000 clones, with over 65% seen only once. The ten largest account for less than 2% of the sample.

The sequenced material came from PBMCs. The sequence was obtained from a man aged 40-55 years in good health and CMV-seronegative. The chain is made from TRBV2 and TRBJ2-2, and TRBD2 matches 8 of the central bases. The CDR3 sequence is CAGRGAQAGELFF. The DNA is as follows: TGTGCCGGGCGGGGGGCGCAGGCCGGGGAGCTGTTTTTT.